This is a list of T cell receptor beta chains from one sample in a study of blood T cell repertoires in COVID-19. The data were produced by immunoSEQ multiplex PCR, yet TCRdb's version contains in-frame clones alone and is incomplete. The sample lists over 200,000 clones, approximately 80% seen once, with over 15% in the top ten. The sequencing input was peripheral blood. These receptors were obtained from a woman older than 75 with active or convalescent COVID-19. Each CDR3 is given with its conserved first and last residue. Fields, in order: clone size, J gene, V gene, D gene, CDR3 DNA, CDR3 protein. A D gene is named only where the DNA matches it firmly. The size of a clone is reported for some rows only, either as once, few or many, or as a class for expanded clones.

-	TRBJ2-3	TRBV14	TRBD2	TGTGCCAGCAGCCAATCCGGGACTAGGACAGATACGCAGTATTTT	CASSQSGTRTDTQYF
-	TRBJ1-1	TRBV12-3/TRBV12-4	-	TGTGCCAGCAGGCGGGTTAACACTGAAGCTTTCTTT	CASRRVNTEAFF
-	TRBJ1-2	TRBV28	-	TGTGCCAGCAGTTACCGGACGGGGGTCTATGGCTACACCTTC	CASSYRTGVYGYTF
-	TRBJ2-1	TRBV6-2/TRBV6-3	-	TGTGCCAGCAGCAATTTTCAGGGTATTGGTTCCTACAATGAGCAGTTCTTC	CASSNFQGIGSYNEQFF
once	TRBJ2-1	TRBV3-1/TRBV3-2	TRBD2	TGTGCCAGCAGCCCCCCGCCAAAACTAGCGGGGTCTTACAATGAGCAGTTCTTC	CASSPPPKLAGSYNEQFF
-	TRBJ2-5	TRBV11-3	-	TGTGCCACCAGACAGCAAGAGACCCAGTACTTC	CATRQQETQYF
-	TRBJ1-5	TRBV6-2/TRBV6-3	-	TGTGCCAGCAGTGATAGCCTTCTCAATCAGCCCCAGCATTTT	CASSDSLLNQPQHF
-	TRBJ2-3	TRBV2	TRBD2	TGTGCCAGCAGGGGGACTAGCGGAAGCACAGATACGCAGTATTTT	CASRGTSGSTDTQYF
-	TRBJ1-1	TRBV12-3/TRBV12-4	-	TGTGCCAGCAGCTCCTTATTGAACACTGAAGCTTTCTTT	CASSSLLNTEAFF
-	TRBJ2-2	TRBV7-8	TRBD2	TGTGCCAGCAGCTCTATGGGGACTAGCGGGGGGGCAGCCGGGGAGCTGTTTTTT	CASSSMGTSGGAAGELFF
-	TRBJ2-3	TRBV4-2	TRBD2	TGTGCCAGCAGCCAAGAGGGACTAGCGGGGAGCACAGATACGCAGTATTTT	CASSQEGLAGSTDTQYF
-	TRBJ1-1	TRBV6-2/TRBV6-3	TRBD1	TGTGCCAGCAGTTATACAGGGGCCGGGGCTGAAGCTTTCTTT	CASSYTGAGAEAFF
few	TRBJ2-7	TRBV27	TRBD2	TGTGCCAGCAGTTTCCGCGGGACTAGCGGGAGGTACGAGCAGTACTTC	CASSFRGTSGRYEQYF
-	TRBJ2-5	TRBV6-5	TRBD1	TGTGCCAGCAGTCCTACCGACAGGGGCCCGGAGACCCAGTACTTC	CASSPTDRGPETQYF
-	TRBJ2-1	TRBV11-1	-	TGTGCCAGCAGCTCGCCGACCTTAGCCAATGAGCAGTTCTTC	CASSSPTLANEQFF
once	TRBJ1-1	TRBV19	-	TGTGCCAGTAGTATAGCTCCAGGGATGGGTGGGACTGAAGCTTTCTTT	CASSIAPGMGGTEAFF
-	TRBJ1-1	TRBV5-4	-	TGTGCCAGCAGCGACAGGACTGGGCGGAACACTGAAGCTTTCTTT	CASSDRTGRNTEAFF
-	TRBJ2-1	TRBV9	-	TGTGCCAGCAGCGTCCTCCACAATGAGCAGTTCTTC	CASSVLHNEQFF
-	TRBJ1-1	TRBV30	TRBD1	TGTGCCTGGGATGGGGACAGGGGTCTTATGGCTTTCTTT	CAWDGDRGLMAFF
-	TRBJ1-2	TRBV18	-	TGTGCCAGCTCACCAACTAGGAGCTTAAACTATGGCTACACCTTC	CASSPTRSLNYGYTF
-	TRBJ2-1	TRBV3-1/TRBV3-2	TRBD2	TGTGCCAGCAGCTCTCAACTAGCGGGAGTGCCCAATGAGCAGTTCTTC	CASSSQLAGVPNEQFF
few	TRBJ1-4	TRBV5-8	-	TGTGCCAGCAGCTTGGACCGGGGAAAAAATGAAAAACTGTTTTTT	CASSLDRGKNEKLFF
-	TRBJ1-1	TRBV18	TRBD1	TGTGCCAGCTCACCCCAGGGGGCCGGGGGGACTGAAGCTTTCTTT	CASSPQGAGGTEAFF
once	TRBJ1-6	TRBV7-2	TRBD1	TGTGCCAGCAGCTGGGGACAGGTTCGAAATTCACCCCTCCACTTT	CASSWGQVRNSPLHF
-	TRBJ1-3	TRBV13	TRBD1	TGTGCCAGCAGCGCAGGGGGCGAGAAGGGCTCTGGAAACACCATATATTTT	CASSAGGEKGSGNTIYF
-	TRBJ1-2	TRBV5-1	-	TGCGCCAGCAGCTTGGAAGGACAGCCGGGTAACTATGGCTACACCTTC	CASSLEGQPGNYGYTF
-	TRBJ1-3	TRBV19	TRBD1	TGTGCCAGTAGACCTGGGACAGCTGGAAACACCATATATTTT	CASRPGTAGNTIYF
-	TRBJ2-7	TRBV5-1	TRBD1	TGCGCCAGCAGCTTGGGGCGGACAGGGGATATATACGAGCAGTACTTC	CASSLGRTGDIYEQYF
-	TRBJ1-1	TRBV29-1	-	TGCAGCGTTTTCGCTTACATGAACACTGAAGCTTTCTTT	CSVFAYMNTEAFF
-	TRBJ2-7	TRBV10-3	-	TGTGCCATCATGGGCCAGGGTGGCTACGAGCAGTACTTC	CAIMGQGGYEQYF
-	TRBJ2-6	TRBV10-3	TRBD1	TGTGCCATCAGTGGGGACAGCCCCTCTGGGGCCAACGTCCTGACTTTC	CAISGDSPSGANVLTF
-	TRBJ2-1	TRBV5-1	TRBD2	TGCGCCAGCACCCCTAGCGGGAGTGTTGGCAATGAGCAGTTCTTC	CASTPSGSVGNEQFF
once	TRBJ1-1	TRBV27	TRBD1	TGTGCCAGCAGTCGGAGGACAGGGGACACTGAAGCTTTCTTT	CASSRRTGDTEAFF
-	TRBJ2-1	TRBV5-6	-	TGTGCCAGCACCCACGTCACCGGGTTCTACAATGAGCAGTTCTTC	CASTHVTGFYNEQFF
-	TRBJ2-3	TRBV28	-	TGTGCCAGCAGCTTCTCTCGGACTAGCACAGATACGCAGTATTTT	CASSFSRTSTDTQYF
few	TRBJ2-5	TRBV30	TRBD1	TGTGCCTGGCAGGGACAGGGAGAGACCCAGTACTTC	CAWQGQGETQYF
-	TRBJ1-1	TRBV11-3	-	TGTGCCAGCAGCTTATTGGGGGGGGCCACTGAAGCTTTCTTT	CASSLLGGATEAFF
-	TRBJ2-1	TRBV20-1	-	TGCAGTGTTGTGCAGTACAATGAGCAGTTCTTC	CSVVQYNEQFF
-	TRBJ1-4	TRBV28	-	TGTGCCGCTAACGGCGGGGGGAATGAAAAACTGTTTTTT	CAANGGGNEKLFF
-	TRBJ2-3	TRBV12-5	-	TGTGCTAGTGGTCCGACGGGGTACGGGCAAGATACGCAGTATTTT	CASGPTGYGQDTQYF
-	TRBJ2-7	TRBV6-5	-	TGTGCCAGCAGGAGGTCTTACGAGCAGTACTTC	CASRRSYEQYF
-	TRBJ1-4	TRBV24-1	TRBD1	TGTGCCGTCCGGGACAGAACTAATGAAAAACTGTTTTTT	CAVRDRTNEKLFF
-	TRBJ2-1	TRBV6-1	TRBD2	TGTGCCAGCAGTGGGACTAGCGGGAGTCGGGTCAATGAGCAGTTCTTC	CASSGTSGSRVNEQFF
-	TRBJ2-3	TRBV27	-	TGTGCCAGCAGTTTTGACGCAGGGGGCACAGATACGCAGTATTTT	CASSFDAGGTDTQYF
-	TRBJ2-1	TRBV27	TRBD2	TGTGCCAGCAGTCCCCAGCGGGGGGGCCATGAGCAGTTCTTC	CASSPQRGGHEQFF
-	TRBJ2-7	TRBV5-4	-	TGTGCCAGCAGCTTGGGGGGCGGCTCGAGCTCCTACGAGCAGTACTTC	CASSLGGGSSSYEQYF
-	TRBJ2-7	TRBV7-8	-	TGTGCCAGCAGCTTAGCGGACACCACCTACGAGCAGTACTTC	CASSLADTTYEQYF
-	TRBJ2-7	TRBV3-1/TRBV3-2	TRBD1	TGTGCCAGCAGTACAGGGGGTAACTACGAGCAGTACTTC	CASSTGGNYEQYF
-	TRBJ1-3	TRBV9	-	TGTGCCAGCAGCGTAGGATCCCAGGACCAAAAAAAGGGGGGAAACACCATATATTTT	CASSVGSQDQKKGGNTIYF
-	TRBJ1-2	TRBV29-1	-	TGCAGCGTCCGTGGACAGACTAACTATGGCTACACCTTC	CSVRGQTNYGYTF
-	TRBJ2-4	TRBV27	TRBD1	TGTGCCGGCTCGCTTACAGGGGGCGGCGAAAACATTCAGTACTTC	CAGSLTGGGENIQYF
-	TRBJ2-2	TRBV27	TRBD1	TGTGCCAGCAAGTCTGGACAGGTGAACACCGGGGAGCTGTTTTTT	CASKSGQVNTGELFF
-	TRBJ2-7	TRBV5-4	TRBD1	TGTGCCAGCAGCGGAACCGACAGGGTTTACGAGCAGTACTTC	CASSGTDRVYEQYF
-	TRBJ2-2	TRBV5-1	TRBD2	TGCGCCAGCAGCTTGGCTGGGACTAGGGGGACCGGGGAGCTGTTTTTT	CASSLAGTRGTGELFF
-	TRBJ2-1	TRBV7-3	TRBD1	TGTGCCAGCAGCTCACTGACAGGGGGGGACAATGAGCAGTTCTTC	CASSSLTGGDNEQFF